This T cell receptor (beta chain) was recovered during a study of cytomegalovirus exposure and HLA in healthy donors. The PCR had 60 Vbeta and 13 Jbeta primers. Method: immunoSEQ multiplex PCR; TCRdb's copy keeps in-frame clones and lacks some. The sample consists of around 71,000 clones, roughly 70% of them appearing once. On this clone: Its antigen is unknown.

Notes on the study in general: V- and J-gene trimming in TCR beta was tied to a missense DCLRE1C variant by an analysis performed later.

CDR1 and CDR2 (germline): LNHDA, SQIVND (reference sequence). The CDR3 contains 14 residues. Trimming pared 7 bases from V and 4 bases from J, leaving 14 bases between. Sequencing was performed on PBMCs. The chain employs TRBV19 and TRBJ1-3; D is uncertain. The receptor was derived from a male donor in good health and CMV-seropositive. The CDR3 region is CASTSGFGGNTIYF. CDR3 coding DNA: TGTGCCAGTACCTCGGGTTTTGGGGGAAACACCATATATTTT.